Listed below are T cell receptor beta chains from one sample, sequenced in a study of CD8+ T cells in alopecia areata. The protocol was immunoSEQ multiplex PCR, while the TCRdb copy is restricted to in-frame clones and leaves out a portion. Of more than 110,000 clones listed, roughly 53% are singletons. The sequencing used CD4+ T cells sorted from blood, collected at week 0. The receptors were sampled from a human donor with alopecia areata. Both conserved end residues are part of each CDR3. Fields, in order: J gene, D gene, V gene, clone size, CDR3 protein, CDR3 DNA. The D gene is left open where the match is weak. Clone size, where shown, is once, few, many, or a class for clones that have expanded.

TRBJ2-1,TRBD2,TRBV9,NA,CASSVVSGLAGGYEQFF,TGTGCCAGCAGCGTAGTCTCCGGACTAGCGGGGGGGTATGAGCAGTTCTTC
TRBJ2-5,TRBD1,TRBV29-1,once,CSCTDGTASQETQYF,TGCAGTTGCACCGACGGGACAGCCTCCCAAGAGACCCAGTACTTC
TRBJ2-3,NA,TRBV30,NA,CACARGPHRPDTQYF,TGTGCCTGTGCAAGGGGACCCCACCGGCCCGATACGCAGTATTTT
TRBJ1-1,NA,TRBV27,many,CASSLTGGDTEAFF,TGTGCCAGCAGTTTGACAGGAGGCGACACTGAAGCTTTCTTT
TRBJ2-7,TRBD1,TRBV5-1,NA,CASSLGDSPSYEQYF,TGCGCCAGCAGCTTGGGGGACAGCCCCTCGTACGAGCAGTACTTC
TRBJ1-6,NA,TRBV4-1,NA,CASSRTELSSPLHF,TGCGCCAGCAGCCGTACAGAGCTTTCTTCACCCCTCCACTTT
TRBJ1-5,NA,TRBV20-1,NA,CSASSNQPQHF,TGCAGTGCTTCAAGCAATCAGCCCCAGCATTTT
TRBJ2-5,NA,TRBV4-1,NA,CASSQVGTRQETQYF,TGCGCCAGCAGCCAAGTAGGGACCCGCCAAGAGACCCAGTACTTC
TRBJ2-5,NA,TRBV15,few,CATSRDRWSETQYF,TGTGCCACCAGCAGAGACCGGTGGTCGGAGACCCAGTACTTC
TRBJ1-5,TRBD1,TRBV2,NA,CASSDRGGNQPQHF,TGTGCCAGCAGCGACAGGGGCGGGAATCAGCCCCAGCATTTT
TRBJ2-7,NA,TRBV4-2,NA,CASSRGDTYEQYF,TGTGCCAGCAGCCGAGGGGACACCTACGAGCAGTACTTC
TRBJ2-1,NA,TRBV30,NA,CASTQGLLNEQFF,TGTGCTTCAACTCAGGGCCTATTGAATGAGCAGTTCTTC
TRBJ2-5,TRBD1,TRBV4-1,NA,CASSQVSTGEETQYF,TGCGCCAGCAGCCAAGTTAGTACAGGGGAAGAGACCCAGTACTTC
TRBJ2-1,NA,TRBV9,NA,CASSVVGDSYNEQFF,TGTGCCAGCAGCGTAGTAGGGGACTCCTACAATGAGCAGTTCTTC
TRBJ1-1,NA,TRBV30,NA,CASNRVGTEAFF,TGTGCCTCGAACAGGGTCGGGACTGAAGCTTTCTTT
TRBJ2-1,NA,TRBV30,NA,CAWTGKSSYNEQFF,TGTGCCTGGACCGGTAAGAGCTCCTACAATGAGCAGTTCTTC
TRBJ2-7,NA,TRBV11-2,few,CASSADSYEQYF,TGTGCCAGCAGCGCGGACAGCTACGAGCAGTACTTC
TRBJ2-5,NA,TRBV28,NA,CASSALGETQYF,TGTGCCAGCAGCGCTCTGGGGGAGACCCAGTACTTC